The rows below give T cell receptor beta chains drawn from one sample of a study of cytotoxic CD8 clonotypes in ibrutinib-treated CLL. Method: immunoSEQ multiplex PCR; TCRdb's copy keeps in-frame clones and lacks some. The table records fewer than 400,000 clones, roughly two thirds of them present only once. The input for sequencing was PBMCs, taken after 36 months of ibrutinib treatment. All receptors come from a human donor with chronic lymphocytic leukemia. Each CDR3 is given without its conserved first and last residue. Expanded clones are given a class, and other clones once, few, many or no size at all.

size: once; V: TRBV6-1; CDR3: ASQIQSNQPQH
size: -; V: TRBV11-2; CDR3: ASSPRVGGRYEQY
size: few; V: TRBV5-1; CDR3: ASSLWASGHQGGNEQF
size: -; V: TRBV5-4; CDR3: ASSSQGHPIYGYT
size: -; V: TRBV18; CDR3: ASSPPWLAGDSYEQY
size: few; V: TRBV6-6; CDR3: ASNGDPTNTGELF
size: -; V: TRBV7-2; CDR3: ASSLGLGLNTEAF
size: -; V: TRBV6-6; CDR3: ASSPRLTEAF
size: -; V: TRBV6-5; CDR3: ASSYRGPETQY
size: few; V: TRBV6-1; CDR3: ASIPPSRGSLH
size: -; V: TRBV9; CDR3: ASSPPTGGTEAF
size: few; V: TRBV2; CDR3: ASTDGGLYGYT
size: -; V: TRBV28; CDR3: ASSFRGLGYGYT
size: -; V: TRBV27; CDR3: ASGPPGGYEQY
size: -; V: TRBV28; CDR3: ASSLGRRQTYEQY
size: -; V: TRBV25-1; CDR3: ASSRTRGTGVSYEQY
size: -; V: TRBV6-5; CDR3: ASSLSPGVTSPLH
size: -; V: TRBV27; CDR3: ASNLAGGSDTQY
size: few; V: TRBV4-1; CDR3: ASSQDGTNLF
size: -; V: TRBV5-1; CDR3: ASTTGNFGEQY
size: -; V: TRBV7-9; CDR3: ASSFGGPGYT
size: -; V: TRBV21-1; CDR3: ASSNGRGPNQPQH
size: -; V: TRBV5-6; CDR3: ASSNNKYQETQY
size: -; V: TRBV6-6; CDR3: ASSYERVPWGYEQY
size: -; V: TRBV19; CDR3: ASATGVYQPQH